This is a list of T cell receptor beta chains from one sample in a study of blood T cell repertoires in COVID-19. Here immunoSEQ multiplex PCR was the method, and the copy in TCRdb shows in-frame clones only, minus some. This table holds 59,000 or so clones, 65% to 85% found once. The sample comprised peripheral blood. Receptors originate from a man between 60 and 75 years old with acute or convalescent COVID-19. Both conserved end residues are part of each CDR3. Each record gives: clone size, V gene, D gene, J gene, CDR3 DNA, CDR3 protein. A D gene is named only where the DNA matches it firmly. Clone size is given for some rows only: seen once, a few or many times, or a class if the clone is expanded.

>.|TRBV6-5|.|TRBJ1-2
TGTGCCAGCAGTTCCCACTTTCAGGGTGAATATGGCTACACCTTC
CASSSHFQGEYGYTF
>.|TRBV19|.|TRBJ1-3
TGTGCCAGTAGTATACAGGGGACTGGAAACACCATATATTTT
CASSIQGTGNTIYF
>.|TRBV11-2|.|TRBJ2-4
TGTGCCAGCAGCTTAGGTGGGGCTGTAGCCAAAAACATTCAGTACTTC
CASSLGGAVAKNIQYF
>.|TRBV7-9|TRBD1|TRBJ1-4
TGTGCCAGCAGCACATTTCCGACAGGGGGAGTTGAAAAACTGTTTTTT
CASSTFPTGGVEKLFF
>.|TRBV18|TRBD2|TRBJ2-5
TGTGCCAGCTCACCTTTAGCGGGGGCCCCCCAAGAGACCCAGTACTTC
CASSPLAGAPQETQYF
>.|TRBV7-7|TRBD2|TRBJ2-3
TGTGCTAGCAGCCCCGGACTAGGTAGCACAGATACGCAGTATTTT
CASSPGLGSTDTQYF
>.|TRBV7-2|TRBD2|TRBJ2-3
TGTGCCAGCAGCTCGCGGGGGGCAGATACGCAGTATTTT
CASSSRGADTQYF
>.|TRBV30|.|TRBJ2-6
TGTGCCTGGACCGGTCTGGGCACTGGGGCCAACGTCCTGACTTTC
CAWTGLGTGANVLTF
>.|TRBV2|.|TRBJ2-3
TGTGCCAGCACCATTCAGGAGGTACGATCAGATACGCAGTATTTT
CASTIQEVRSDTQYF
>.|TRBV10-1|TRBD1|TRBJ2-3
TGCGCCAGCAGTGAGACAGGGGGGACAGATACGCAGTATTTT
CASSETGGTDTQYF
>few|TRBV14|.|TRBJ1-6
TGTGCCAGCAGCCACGACAGCAATTCACCCCTCCACTTT
CASSHDSNSPLHF
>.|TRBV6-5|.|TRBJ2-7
TGTGCCAGCAGTTATCTAAGCTCCTACGAGCAGTACTTC
CASSYLSSYEQYF
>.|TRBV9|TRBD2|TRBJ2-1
TGTGCCAGCAGCGTGGGGCTAGCGGGGGAAAATGAGCAGTTCTTC
CASSVGLAGENEQFF
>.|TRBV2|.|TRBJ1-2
TGTGCCAGCAACGGGGGGGCGACGGACTATGGCTACACCTTC
CASNGGATDYGYTF
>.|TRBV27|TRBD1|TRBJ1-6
TGTGCCAGCAGCCCAGGATGGGACAGGGTAATGTCACCCCTCCACTTT
CASSPGWDRVMSPLHF
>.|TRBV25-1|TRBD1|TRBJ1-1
TGTGCCAGCACCCGGACAGGGTTAAGGATTTTCTTT
CASTRTGLRIFF
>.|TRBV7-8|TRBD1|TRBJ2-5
TGTGCCAGCAGCTTAAGGGACAGGGGGGGAGAGACCCAGTACTTC
CASSLRDRGGETQYF